This entry lists 14 T cell receptor beta chains sequenced from one sample in a study of cytomegalovirus exposure and HLA in healthy donors. Produced via immunoSEQ multiplex PCR; TCRdb's table is partial and in-frame only. The sample has 150,000 to 200,000 clones; roughly 82% are singletons. The sequenced material came from PBMCs. The receptors shown here come from a woman between 18 and 30 years old in good health and CMV-seronegative.

The J gene is TRBJ1-1, the V gene TRBV30; D remains unclear. Germline loops: CDR1 GTSNPN, CDR2 SVGIG (reference sequence). The CDR3 totals 12 residues. V lost 0 bases and J 4 bases, leaving 6 bases between the germline ends. The CDR3 spells CAWSVLGTEAFF. CDR3 sequence (DNA): TGTGCCTGGAGTGTACTAGGCACTGAAGCTTTCTTT.

This chain joins TRBV27 and TRBJ2-7, with 14 bases identical to TRBD2. This CDR3 contains 14 residues. J lost 2 bases, V lost 9 bases, and 3 bases had no gene match. Germline CDR1 and CDR2: MNHEY and SMNVEV (reference sequence). The CDR3 bases are TGTGCCAGTAGACTAGCGGGAGGGACCTACGAGCAGTACTTC. Residues: CASRLAGGTYEQYF.

The rearrangement joins TRBV6-6 to TRBJ2-1; tentative D call: TRBD1 (5 bases). CDR3 length equals 14 residues. The V and J ends lost 6 bases and 4 bases respectively, with 13 bases between them. Per the germline V gene, CDR1 is MNHNY and CDR2 is SVGAGI (reference sequence). CDR3 sequence reads: CASRGAGPYNEQFF. CDR3 DNA: TGTGCCAGCAGAGGGGCCGGACCGTACAATGAGCAGTTCTTC.

A few counts support this clone. This chain uses TRBV19 with TRBJ1-5; perhaps TRBD1 as D (5 bases). Germline CDR1 LNHDA, CDR2 SQIVND (reference sequence). There are 17 residues in the CDR3. Trimming removed 1 base at V and 3 bases at J, with 16 bases between. CDR3: CASSIVGRVGPNQPQHF. CDR3 DNA: TGTGCCAGTAGTATAGTAGGCAGGGTAGGGCCCAATCAGCCCCAGCATTTT.

This clone was counted once. The CDR3 loop is CASSQFGARGGEEKLFF. The CDR3 DNA reads as TGTGCCAGCAGCCAATTTGGGGCAAGGGGAGGTGAGGAAAAACTGTTTTTT. The chain couples TRBV4-2 to TRBJ1-4, with D possibly being TRBD1 (5 bases). V gave up 2 bases and J gave up 8 bases, with 21 bases separating them. The germline V gene encodes CDR1 LGHNA and CDR2 YNFKEQ. The length of the CDR3 is 17 residues.

The chain recombines TRBV11-2 with TRBJ2-7, with 7 bases fitting TRBD1. Looked up from germline, CDR1 is SGHAT and CDR2 is FQNNGV. The CDR3 spans 14 residues. V dropped 3 bases and J dropped 5; count of bases not matched to a gene: 7. The CDR3 DNA reads as TGTGCCAGCAGCTTTGTCTACAGGGGTGACGAGCAGTACTTC. This translates into CASSFVYRGDEQYF.

The chain joins TRBV18 to TRBJ2-5; TRBD1 might be the D (5 bases). The germline V gene has CDR1 KGHSH and CDR2 LQKENI. The CDR3 runs to 14 residues. Trimming pared 4 bases from V and 1 base from J, leaving 10 bases between. The CDR3 here is CASSQLDSQETQYF. CDR3 coding DNA: TGTGCCAGCTCACAACTCGACAGCCAAGAGACCCAGTACTTC. Supplemented by reference TRBV18 and TRBJ2-5, the full variable domain reads NAGVMQNPRHLVRRRGQEARLRCSPMKGHSHVYWYRQLPEEGLKFMVYLQKENIIDESGMPKERFSAEFPKEGPSILRIQQVVRGDSAAYFCASSQLDSQETQYFGPGTRLLVL.

This chain links TRBV7-9 with TRBJ1-1, with 9 bases fitting TRBD1. The V segment lost 1 base and the J segment 1 base; nucleotides outside the gene matches: 1. This CDR3 has 15 amino acids. Germline V gives CDR1 SEHNR, CDR2 FQNEAQ (reference sequence). The CDR3 reads CASSLGTGANTEAFF. The CDR3 DNA reads as TGTGCCAGCAGCTTAGGGACAGGGGCGAACACTGAAGCTTTCTTT. The variable domain in full, completed from reference TRBV7-9 and TRBJ1-1, reads DTGVSQNPRHKITKRGQNVTFRCDPISEHNRLYWYRQTLGQGPEFLTYFQNEAQLEKSRLLSDRFSAERPKGSFSTLEIQRTEQGDSAMYLCASSLGTGANTEAFFGQGTRLTVV.

This chain joins TRBV19 and TRBJ2-7; a weak D match, TRBD2 (6 bases). Trimming cost V 1 base and J 1 base, with 14 bases left between them. Germline V gene sequence: CDR1 LNHDA, CDR2 SQIVND (reference sequence). This CDR3 comprises 16 residues. The CDR3 DNA reads TGTGCCAGTAGTATAGTAGGTAGCGGAAGATCCTACGAGCAGTACTTC. This encodes CASSIVGSGRSYEQYF. Full variable domain (rest looked up from reference TRBV19 and TRBJ2-7): DGGITQSPKYLFRKEGQNVTLSCEQNLNHDAMYWYRQDPGQGLRLIYYSQIVNDFQKGDIAEGYSVSREKKESFPLTVTSAQKNPTAFYLCASSIVGSGRSYEQYFGPGTRLTVT.

This clone came up a few times. J is TRBJ2-7 and V is TRBV6-5; 9 bases are a match to TRBD1. Germline loops: CDR1 MNHEY, CDR2 SVGAGI. This CDR3 is built from 15 residues. After removal of 5 bases from V and 8 bases from J, the junction contained 13 bases not matched to a gene. The CDR3 region has the DNA TGTGCCAGCAGTAGCTTCACAGGGGGCGCATTCAAGCAGTACTTC. Translating gives CASSSFTGGAFKQYF.

The J gene is TRBJ2-1, the V gene TRBV7-9, with 9 bases aligning to TRBD1. Unmatched junction bases numbered 6, after V lost 7 bases and J lost 8 bases. The germline V gene encodes CDR1 SEHNR and CDR2 FQNEAQ (reference sequence). The CDR3 covers 13 residues. CDR3 bases: TGTGCCAGCATCGGACAGGGGTTTCATGAGCAGTTCTTC. It translates to CASIGQGFHEQFF.

The V and J genes are TRBV19 and TRBJ1-1; D not certain. V dropped 6 bases and J dropped 7 bases, with 12 bases sitting between them. Germline loops: CDR1 LNHDA, CDR2 SQIVND (reference sequence). The CDR3 is 12 residues long. The CDR3: CASSQRVVEAFF. The CDR3 DNA is TGTGCCAGTAGCCAACGGGTCGTTGAAGCTTTCTTT.

The V and J genes are TRBV18 and TRBJ2-6, with D perhaps matching TRBD1 (9 bases). The CDR3 has 19 amino acids. The V gene's germline CDR1 is KGHSH and CDR2 LQKENI. The V end lost 6 bases, the J end lost 0 bases, and 21 bases lay between the germline ends. The CDR3 protein is CASSPSSGTGPSGANVLTF. CDR3 nucleotides: TGTGCCAGCTCGCCTAGTAGCGGGACAGGGCCCTCTGGGGCCAACGTCCTGACTTTC.

The rearrangement links TRBV11-2 to TRBJ2-7, with 10 bases that match TRBD2. The germline V gene has CDR1 SGHAT and CDR2 FQNNGV. CDR3 length: 18 residues. The ends lost 6 bases at V and 0 bases at J; junction bases unmatched: 14. CDR3 in DNA: TGTGCCAGCAGTCCTAGCGGGAGAGAGAGAGGAGTCTCCTACGAGCAGTACTTC. Its translation is CASSPSGRERGVSYEQYF. Drawing the rest from reference TRBV11-2 and TRBJ2-7, the complete variable domain is EAGVAQSPRYKIIEKRQSVAFWCNPISGHATLYWYQQILGQGPKLLIQFQNNGVVDDSQLPKDRFSAERLKGVDSTLKIQPAKLEDSAVYLCASSPSGRERGVSYEQYFGPGTRLTVT.